What follows is one T cell receptor beta chain and its context. Its antigen is undetermined. This sample was included in a study of PD-1 blockade in classical Hodgkin lymphoma. Study-wide points: In newly diagnosed patients, baseline TCR diversity was reportedly below that of healthy donors.

TCRdb's table, derived via immunoSEQ multiplex PCR, lists solely in-frame clones and lacks some. The table includes about 85,000 clones, 90% detected once. Germline CDR1 is SGHRS and CDR2 is YFSETQ. This CDR3 spans 14 amino acids. V dropped 4 bases and J dropped 7; count of bases not matched to a gene: 6. The time point denotes: cycle 4 day 1 (C4D1), after more than 5 weeks of nivolumab. Brentuximab vedotin exposure varied, and every patient relapsed after autologous stem cell transplantation. The receptor was derived from a human donor with classical Hodgkin lymphoma. The rearrangement links TRBV5-1 to TRBJ1-1; TRBD1 aligns across 11 bases. Material: peripheral blood mononuclear cells (PBMCs), obtained before the fourth cycle of nivolumab. As DNA, the CDR3 is TGCGCCAGCAGCCCGGGACAGGGGGGCGGTGAAGCTTTCTTT. This translates into CASSPGQGGGEAFF.